What follows are 21 T cell receptor beta chains derived from one specimen sequenced in a study of PD-1 blockade in classical Hodgkin lymphoma. Sequenced by immunoSEQ multiplex PCR; TCRdb stores in-frame clones only, minus some. In the table there are 20,000 or so clones, about 80% of which are singletons. Time point here: cycle 4 day 1 (C4D1), after six to seven weeks of nivolumab. Relapse was seen in all patients after autologous stem cell transplantation, and brentuximab vedotin exposure was variable. The source material was peripheral blood mononuclear cells (PBMCs), sampled before the fourth cycle of nivolumab. Receptor source: a human donor with classical Hodgkin lymphoma.

The rearrangement joins TRBV27 to TRBJ2-5; no clear D. The CDR3 runs to 13 residues. Trimming removed 10 bases from V and 3 bases from J, with 15 bases in between. In germline, CDR1 is MNHEY, CDR2 SMNVEV (reference sequence). CDR3 sequence (DNA): TGTGCCAACACTCTTGACACTGAAGAGACCCAGTACTTC. Translation gives CANTLDTEETQYF.

Here the CDR3 DNA reads TGTGCCAGCAGTTTAAGGGGGGGGACAGGGATGACTGAAGCTTTCTTT. Amino acids: CASSLRGGTGMTEAFF. The chain has TRBV28 and TRBJ1-1, with 9 bases identical to TRBD1. The CDR3 loop spans 16 amino acids. Per the germline V gene, CDR1 is MDHEN and CDR2 is SYDVKM. V lost 2 bases to trimming and J lost 5 bases; unmatched junction nucleotides: 9.

This clone has a single count. The gene calls are TRBV7-2 and TRBJ1-1, with D perhaps TRBD1 (6 bases). The germline V gene has CDR1 SGHTA and CDR2 FQGNSA. The CDR3 has 16 residues. V lost 2 bases and J 0 bases, leaving 13 bases between the germline ends. CDR3 in DNA: TGTGCCAGCAGCTTAAAAGGGTACAGGGTGAACACTGAAGCTTTCTTT. Amino acid sequence: CASSLKGYRVNTEAFF.

This rearrangement joins TRBV27 to TRBJ2-5, with D maybe TRBD1 (5 bases). The CDR3 is 15 residues long. Germline V lookup: CDR1 MNHEY, CDR2 SMNVEV (reference sequence). V was shortened by 4 bases and J by 4 bases, with 16 bases between the two germline ends. CDR3 in amino acids: CASSWGGLATETQYF. The DNA of the CDR3 is TGTGCCAGCAGTTGGGGCGGCTTAGCCACAGAGACCCAGTACTTC.

The J gene is TRBJ2-2, the V gene TRBV5-1; D is unclear. Trimming cost V 1 base and J 6 bases, with 10 bases left between them. This CDR3 is built from 14 residues. Germline values: CDR1 SGHRS, CDR2 YFSETQ. CDR3 sequence: CASSLTGHPGELFF. CDR3 sequence (DNA): TGCGCCAGCAGCTTGACGGGTCACCCCGGGGAGCTGTTTTTT.

This clone was seen just once. The chain joins TRBV5-6 to TRBJ2-1; no definite D call. Germline CDR1 is SGHDT and CDR2 is YYEEEE. This CDR3 is 15 amino acids long. V dropped 0 bases and J dropped 2 bases, with 9 bases sitting between them. The CDR3 loop reads CASSLDPGAYNEQFF. CDR3 coding DNA: TGTGCCAGCAGCTTGGACCCAGGAGCCTACAATGAGCAGTTCTTC. The whole variable domain, filled in from reference TRBV5-6 and TRBJ2-1, reads DAGVTQSPTHLIKTRGQQVTLRCSPKSGHDTVSWYQQALGQGPQFIFQYYEEEERQRGNFPDRFSGHQFPNYSSELNVNALLLGDSALYLCASSLDPGAYNEQFFGPGTRLTVL.

The chain has TRBV7-9 and TRBJ1-6, with D unresolved. Between the trimmed V and J ends, which lost 5 bases and 0 bases, there was a span of 14 bases. Germline assignment: CDR1 SEHNR and CDR2 FQNEAQ (reference sequence). The CDR3 is 17 residues long. Here the CDR3 DNA reads TGTGCCAGCAGCCCCAATCCGGCCAGCTCCTATAATTCACCCCTCCACTTT. As protein: CASSPNPASSYNSPLHF.

Note on this clone: The limits of the CDR3 on the DNA are not certain, so only TCRdb's listed CDR3 is given. The chain has TRBV27 and TRBJ2-1; TRBD2, as called in the table, went unchecked against the DNA. The CDR3 sequence runs 15 residues, both termini included. Germline-derived CDR1 and CDR2 are MNHEY and SMNVEV (reference sequence). CDR3 sequence reads: CASSLGLALNEQFFF.

The chain's CDR3 is CASSPNNREFSNQPQHF. The CDR3 DNA reads TGTGCCAGCTCACCAAATAACAGGGAGTTTAGCAATCAGCCCCAGCATTTT. The rearrangement uses TRBV18 and TRBJ1-5, with D possibly TRBD1 on 6 matching bases. The CDR3 consists of 17 residues. CDR1 is KGHSH, CDR2 LQKENI, per germline. Trimming took 2 bases from V and 0 from J, leaving 14 bases between them.

The chain joins TRBV30 to TRBJ2-5; D not certain. Trimming pared 5 bases from V and 4 bases from J, leaving 8 bases between. Germline V CDR1 and CDR2: GTSNPN, SVGIG (reference sequence). There are 11 residues in the CDR3. CDR3 region: CAWALGETQYF. CDR3 bases: TGTGCCTGGGCCCTGGGAGAGACCCAGTACTTC.

The V gene is TRBV5-6, the J gene TRBJ2-1; D possibly uses TRBD1 or TRBD2 (5 bases each). Germline values: CDR1 SGHDT, CDR2 YYEEEE. The CDR3 totals 13 residues. Trimming stripped 2 bases from V and 6 bases from J, with 9 bases between. The CDR3 DNA reads TGTGCCAGCAGCTTTGAGGGGATCAATGAGCAGTTCTTC. Its translation is CASSFEGINEQFF.

The chain joins TRBV5-4 to TRBJ2-2; D remains unclear. Trimming stripped 0 bases from V and 4 bases from J, with 10 bases between. Germline V lookup: CDR1 SGHNT, CDR2 YYREEE (reference sequence). The CDR3 sequence is 15 residues long. CDR3 DNA sequence: TGTGCCAGCAGCTTGGGCAAGGTCCCCACCGGGGAGCTGTTTTTT. It specifies CASSLGKVPTGELFF.

The chain has TRBV19 and TRBJ1-4; D possibly corresponds to TRBD1 (6 bases). Germline V lookup: CDR1 LNHDA, CDR2 SQIVND (reference sequence). The CDR3 is made up of 15 amino acids. With 6 bases removed from V and 8 bases from J, the gap between germline ends came to 19 bases. Here the CDR3 reads CASRQGDNLGEKLFF. In DNA form, the CDR3 reads TGTGCCAGTAGGCAAGGGGACAACTTGGGGGAAAAACTGTTTTTT.

The chain joins TRBV7-3 to TRBJ2-1, with 11 bases that match TRBD1. CDR1 and CDR2 (germline): SGHTA, FQGTGA. J lost 7 bases, V lost 2 bases, and 4 bases had no gene match. The CDR3 has 15 residues. The CDR3 DNA is TGTGCCAGCAGCTTATTCGGGACAGGGGGGAATGAGCAGTTCTTC. It specifies CASSLFGTGGNEQFF.

The chain carries TRBV30 and TRBJ1-1; possible D gene TRBD1, 5 bases. The V gene's germline CDR1 is GTSNPN and CDR2 SVGIG (reference sequence). The CDR3 has 15 residues. Trimming took 4 bases from V and 5 from J, leaving 20 bases between them. CDR3 nucleotides: TGTGCCTGGACCCGATCGGGGCATCCGGGAACTGAAGCTTTCTTT. It codes for CAWTRSGHPGTEAFF. The whole variable domain, filled in from reference TRBV30 and TRBJ1-1, reads SQTIHQWPATLVQPVGSPLSLECTVEGTSNPNLYWYRQAAGRGLQLLFYSVGIGQISSEVPQNLSASRPQDRQFILSSKKLLLSDSGFYLCAWTRSGHPGTEAFFGQGTRLTVV.

This sequence joins TRBV6-1 and TRBJ2-5; perhaps TRBD2 as D (5 bases). Trimming removed 2 bases from V and 2 bases from J, with 9 bases in between. This CDR3 contains 14 residues. Germline loops: CDR1 MNHNS, CDR2 SASEGT. CDR3 nucleotide sequence: TGTGCCAGCAGTGAATGGACTTCTCAAGAGACCCAGTACTTC. Protein product: CASSEWTSQETQYF.

This chain uses TRBV7-9 with TRBJ2-5, with TRBD2 matching 12 bases. This CDR3 spans 16 amino acids. V dropped 5 bases and J dropped 2; count of bases not matched to a gene: 6. Germline V gives CDR1 SEHNR, CDR2 FQNEAQ (reference sequence). CDR3 DNA sequence: TGTGCCAGCAGCCCACCTACTAGCGGGGGGCAAGAGACCCAGTACTTC. Encoded protein: CASSPPTSGGQETQYF. Based on the CDR3 plus reference TRBV7-9 and TRBJ2-5, the full variable domain is DTGVSQNPRHKITKRGQNVTFRCDPISEHNRLYWYRQTLGQGPEFLTYFQNEAQLEKSRLLSDRFSAERPKGSFSTLEIQRTEQGDSAMYLCASSPPTSGGQETQYFGPGTRLLVL.

This CDR3 is CASSPTGPGELFF. The CDR3 DNA follows: TGTGCCAGCAGCCCAACAGGGCCCGGGGAGCTGTTTTTT. The chain recombines TRBV7-3 with TRBJ2-2; a weak D match, TRBD1 (6 bases). The CDR3 runs 13 residues. Germline assignment: CDR1 SGHTA and CDR2 FQGTGA. Trimming took 5 bases from V and 6 from J, leaving 10 bases between them.

The V call is TRBV7-9, the J call TRBJ1-6, with D unresolved. The CDR3 covers 16 residues. Germline loops: CDR1 SEHNR, CDR2 FQNEAQ (reference sequence). V was clipped by 5 bases and J by 0 bases, with 11 bases between them. This CDR3 reads CASSPPGSSYNSPLHF. The CDR3 DNA is TGTGCCAGCAGCCCTCCGGGGAGCTCCTATAATTCACCCCTCCACTTT.

The rearrangement uses TRBV4-1 and TRBJ2-3; D unclear. Germline V CDR1 and CDR2: MGHRA, YSYEKL. V gave up 0 bases and J gave up 2 bases, with 9 bases separating them. CDR3 length: 15 residues. Written as DNA, the CDR3 is TGCGCCAGCAGCCAAGAGTCACACAACACAGATACGCAGTATTTT. It yields the protein CASSQESHNTDTQYF.

In its sample, this clone was seen a few times. V and J are TRBV27 and TRBJ2-1; 10 bases match TRBD2. V was clipped by 10 bases and J by 7 bases; unmatched bases: 13. The CDR3 sequence is 15 residues long. The germline gives CDR1 MNHEY, CDR2 SMNVEV (reference sequence). CDR3 region: CATGWGLAGENEQFF. In nucleotides, the CDR3 is TGTGCCACCGGTTGGGGGCTAGCGGGAGAAAATGAGCAGTTCTTC.